A single sample gave rise to the 18 T cell receptor beta chains below, sequenced in a study of T cell repertoires in cytomegalovirus infection. TCRdb re-called the reads through MiXCR, storing one row per CDR3 protein. The sample holds around 540,000 distinct CDR3 sequences, about 33% seen once. Antigen specificity for these receptors is unknown. This sample comprised cultured PBMCs, obtained from culture after CMV antigen stimulation. These receptors were collected from a human donor in good health (CMV status not recorded). Some clones in this sample may be carry-over from other donors' samples.

This clonotype was seen only a few times. The chain links TRBV6-1 to TRBJ1-4, with D tentatively TRBD1 (6 bases). This CDR3 spans 14 amino acids. V shed 4 bases and J shed 6 bases, with 12 bases lying between them. The germline CDR1 and CDR2 sequences are MNHNS and SASEGT. The CDR3 DNA reads as TGTGCCAGCAGTGTAACACAGGGTCATGAAAAACTGTTTTTT. This translates into CASSVTQGHEKLFF.

There are a few counts of this clonotype. This chain connects TRBV10-3 to TRBJ2-3; 7 bases are a match to TRBD1. CDR3 length: 14 amino acids. CDR1 ENHRY and CDR2 SYGVKD come from the germline V gene. V lost 11 bases and J lost 1; bases outside the gene matches: 9. The CDR3 loop is CAVRGGDGTDTQYF. CDR3 sequence (DNA): TGTGCCGTTCGAGGGGGCGACGGCACAGATACGCAGTATTTT.

A few counts support this clonotype. The chain employs TRBV12-3 or TRBV12-4 and TRBJ1-6, with unresolved D. The CDR3 is made up of 16 amino acids. V lost 0 bases to trimming and J lost 13 bases, with 19 bases between them. CDR3: CASSLAVAGPLVPLHF. For the CDR3, the DNA is TGTGCCAGCAGTTTAGCGGTCGCAGGTCCCTTGGTTCCCCTCCACTTT.

This clonotype showed up many times. The rearrangement uses TRBV7-2 and TRBJ1-1; 7 bases line up with TRBD1. Losses at the gene ends were 4 bases for V and 1 base for J; bases not matched to a gene: 3. The CDR3 totals 14 residues. Germline CDR1 SGHTA, CDR2 FQGNSA. CDR3 sequence (DNA): TGTGCCAGCAGCTCCCAGGGGGGGAACACTGAAGCTTTCTTT. It specifies CASSSQGGNTEAFF.

The rearrangement uses TRBV19 and TRBJ2-1; 12 nucleotides match TRBD2. Germline loops: CDR1 LNHDA, CDR2 SQIVND (reference sequence). J was trimmed by 1 base and V by 5 bases; bases with no gene match: 15. This CDR3 comprises 20 residues. The CDR3 nucleotides read TGTGCCAGTAGTCCAAGACTAGCGGGAGTAAGTGACCGATCCTACAATGAGCAGTTCTTC. This encodes CASSPRLAGVSDRSYNEQFF.

This clonotype has more than one count but fewer than ten. V gene TRBV6-6 combines with J gene TRBJ2-1; no clear D gene. This CDR3 contains 15 residues. With 0 bases removed from V and 6 bases from J, the gap between germline ends came to 12 bases. Per the germline V gene, CDR1 is MNHNY and CDR2 is SVGAGI (reference sequence). The chain's CDR3 is CASSYSRLVINEQFF. DNA of the CDR3: TGTGCCAGCAGTTACTCCCGGCTAGTGATCAATGAGCAGTTCTTC.

This clonotype has a handful of counts. An end of the junction differs from the germline gene, which may be a read error. The V and J genes are TRBV4-2 and TRBJ2-3; D is ambiguous. The germline gives CDR1 LGHNA, CDR2 YNFKEQ. CDR3 length: 17 residues. The CDR3 here is CASSQEVGLASTDTQYF. Written as DNA, the CDR3 is TGCGCCAGCAGCCAAGAGGTCGGGCTGGCTAGCACAGATACGCAGTATTTT.

This chain links TRBV6-6 with TRBJ1-1; D is possibly TRBD1 (6 bases). Trimming took 0 bases from V and 6 from J, leaving 17 bases between them. The CDR3 has 16 amino acids. Germline-derived CDR1 and CDR2 are MNHNY and SVGAGI (reference sequence). The CDR3 loop is CASSYSWLRGIPEAFF. The DNA of the CDR3 is TGTGCCAGCAGTTACTCGTGGCTCAGGGGAATCCCTGAAGCTTTCTTT.

The sample holds a few counts of this clonotype. This rearrangement joins TRBV7-8 to TRBJ2-1; D remains unclear. CDR3 length: 14 amino acids. Trimming left V 3 bases short and J 5 bases short, with 11 bases between. CDR1 SGHVS and CDR2 FQNEAQ come from the germline V gene. CDR3 nucleotides: TGTGCCAGCAGCTTCCGAAGCCCTCACAATGAGCAGTTCTTC. Protein: CASSFRSPHNEQFF.

Only a few counts were recorded for this clonotype. The rearrangement links TRBV10-3 to TRBJ2-7; TRBD1 agrees at 8 bases. The CDR3 covers 15 residues. Per germline, CDR1 ENHRY and CDR2 SYGVKD. V lost 0 bases and J lost 5; bases outside the gene matches: 6. DNA for the CDR3: TGTGCCATCAGTGAGTCTTTCGGACAGGGCCACGAGCAGTACGTC. It is translated as CAISESFGQGHEQYV.

J is TRBJ1-1 and V is TRBV7-2; no clear D gene. The CDR3 length is 14 residues. V lost 1 base and J lost 0, with 6 bases in between. Germline V gene lookup returns CDR1 SGHTA and CDR2 FQGNSA. The CDR3 loop reads CASSLERVNTEAFF. CDR3 nucleotides: TGTGCCAGCAGCTTAGAGCGAGTGAACACTGAAGCTTTCTTT.

This sequence joins TRBV15 and TRBJ2-1; 10 nucleotides match TRBD2. Losses at the gene ends were 0 bases for V and 7 bases for J; bases not matched to a gene: 0. The germline V gene encodes CDR1 LNHNV and CDR2 YYDKDF (reference sequence). The CDR3 totals 14 residues. CDR3 DNA sequence: TGTGCCACCAGCAGAGAACTAGCGGGGAATGAGCAGTTCTTC. Residues: CATSRELAGNEQFF.

This clonotype has more than one count but fewer than ten. The rearrangement uses TRBV7-9 and TRBJ2-5; D may be TRBD1 (5 bases). The germline V gene encodes CDR1 SEHNR and CDR2 FQNEAQ (reference sequence). The CDR3 is 14 amino acids. Trimming shortened V by 0 bases and J by 2 bases, and 7 bases separated the two germline ends. CDR3 coding DNA: TGTGCCAGCAGCTTAGCAACAGGTCAAGAGACCCAGTACTTC. Translating gives CASSLATGQETQYF.

In this sample, this clonotype turned up a few times. V and J are TRBV6-1 and TRBJ1-5; 7 bases are shared with TRBD1. The length of the CDR3 is 16 residues. The V gene's germline CDR1 is MNHNS and CDR2 SASEGT. The trim removed 4 bases at V and 3 bases at J, leaving 9 bases unmatched. Here the CDR3 DNA reads TGTGCCAGCAGTGTTCACGAGGGGACAGCCAATCAGCCCCAGCATTTT. Encoded protein: CASSVHEGTANQPQHF.

The chain has TRBV9 and TRBJ2-3, with D possibly TRBD2 on 5 matching bases. CDR1 is SGDLS and CDR2 is YYNGEE in the germline V gene. CDR3 length: 14 residues. The germline V and J ends were trimmed by 1 base and 1 base, with 7 bases remaining between them. The CDR3 protein is CASSVQAGTDTQYF. The CDR3 nucleotides read TGTGCCAGCAGCGTACAAGCGGGCACAGATACGCAGTATTTT.

This clonotype occurred many times. The chain has TRBV7-2 and TRBJ1-1; TRBD1 matches at 7 bases. The germline gives CDR1 SGHTA, CDR2 FQGNSA. The CDR3 runs to 14 residues. V lost 5 bases to trimming and J lost 6 bases; unmatched junction nucleotides: 9. In DNA form, the CDR3 reads TGTGCCAGCAGCCCGTATAGGACAGGCGCTGAAGCTTTCTTT. This translates into CASSPYRTGAEAFF.

Many counts were recorded for this clonotype. The V call is TRBV28, the J call TRBJ1-6; D remains unclear. The CDR3 is made up of 16 amino acids. The germline V gene has CDR1 MDHEN and CDR2 SYDVKM. Between the trimmed V and J ends, which lost 8 bases and 10 bases, there was a span of 24 bases. CDR3 amino acids: CASAADGLNPGSPLHF. The CDR3 DNA is TGTGCCAGCGCTGCGGACGGGCTAAACCCGGGGTCACCCCTCCACTTT.

The table lists this clonotype with a few counts. V is TRBV4-2 and J is TRBJ1-1; D call uncertain. Trimming took 0 bases from V and 5 from J, leaving 16 bases between them. In germline, CDR1 is LGHNA, CDR2 YNFKEQ. The CDR3 extends over 16 amino acids. The CDR3 region is CASSQEARGGRTEAFF. The CDR3 coding sequence is TGTGCCAGCAGCCAAGAGGCCCGTGGAGGGAGGACTGAAGCTTTCTTT.